These T cell receptor beta chains were read from a single sample in a study of blood T cell repertoires in COVID-19. TCRdb keeps only in-frame clones here, not all; method: immunoSEQ multiplex PCR. The sample includes roughly 120,000 clones, 70% to 85% seen only once; the top ten take more than 0.75%. The sample taken for sequencing was peripheral blood. The receptors derive from a human donor with acute or convalescent COVID-19. The donor label of this sample is uncertain. CDR3s include the opening cysteine and the closing phenylalanine or tryptophan. D genes are given only for firm matches. Rows may omit the clone size; those that give it use once, few, many or a size class.

D: TRBD1; V: TRBV7-6; size: few; J: TRBJ1-5; DNA: TGTGCCAGCAGCCCCGGGACAGGGTGGAATCAGCCCCAGCATTTT; CDR3: CASSPGTGWNQPQHF
D: TRBD2; V: TRBV6-2/TRBV6-3; size: few; J: TRBJ2-3; DNA: TGTGCCAGCAGTTACTCGGCTAGCGGGAGGACAGATACGCAGTATTTT; CDR3: CASSYSASGRTDTQYF
D: TRBD1; V: TRBV5-8; size: -; J: TRBJ1-5; DNA: TGTGCCAGCAGCTCGGGGACAGGGGGCCGCAATCAGCCCCAGCATTTT; CDR3: CASSSGTGGRNQPQHF
D: -; V: TRBV7-9; size: -; J: TRBJ1-5; DNA: TGTGCCAGCAGCTTTCAGGGGTGGCAGCCCCAGCATTTT; CDR3: CASSFQGWQPQHF
D: TRBD1; V: TRBV14; size: -; J: TRBJ1-6; DNA: TGTGCCAGCAGCCAAGCACCGGACAGGGGATACAATTCACCCCTCCACTTT; CDR3: CASSQAPDRGYNSPLHF
D: -; V: TRBV6-5; size: once; J: TRBJ1-1; DNA: TGTGCCAGCAGTTACCGGAACACTGAAGCTTTCTTT; CDR3: CASSYRNTEAFF
D: -; V: TRBV7-2; size: once; J: TRBJ1-2; DNA: TGTGCCAGCAGCCCCTCTGTGGAGGGTTCGGTTGGCTACACCTTC; CDR3: CASSPSVEGSVGYTF
D: -; V: TRBV28; size: -; J: TRBJ1-3; DNA: TGTGCCAGCAGTTTCCTACCATTGAGCTCTGGAAACACCATATATTTT; CDR3: CASSFLPLSSGNTIYF
D: -; V: TRBV18; size: -; J: TRBJ1-2; DNA: TGTGCCAGCTCACTGCCGAGCAGGATCCTCCGGGGCTACACCTTC; CDR3: CASSLPSRILRGYTF
D: TRBD1; V: TRBV19; size: -; J: TRBJ2-1; DNA: TGTGCCAGTAGCATGGACAGGGGGCCCTACAATGAGCAGTTCTTC; CDR3: CASSMDRGPYNEQFF
D: TRBD1; V: TRBV7-9; size: -; J: TRBJ1-4; DNA: TGTGCCAGCAGCCCAGGACAGGCAACTAATGAAAAACTGTTTTTT; CDR3: CASSPGQATNEKLFF
D: -; V: TRBV30; size: -; J: TRBJ1-6; DNA: TGTGCCTGGAGTGTCAGAAGGGGGAATTCACCCCTCCACTTT; CDR3: CAWSVRRGNSPLHF
D: -; V: TRBV12-3/TRBV12-4; size: -; J: TRBJ1-2; DNA: TGTGCCAGCAGCTCGGGGTATGGCTACACCTTC; CDR3: CASSSGYGYTF
D: TRBD2; V: TRBV7-2; size: -; J: TRBJ2-3; DNA: TGTGCCAGCAGTTTAGCGGGGGCCACGACAGATACGCAGTATTTT; CDR3: CASSLAGATTDTQYF
D: -; V: TRBV2; size: -; J: TRBJ2-5; DNA: TGTGCCAGCAGTAATCAGGGGTTAGAGACCCAGTACTTC; CDR3: CASSNQGLETQYF
D: TRBD2; V: TRBV9; size: -; J: TRBJ2-1; DNA: TGTGCCAGCAGCACCCTGACTAGCGGGGCCTACAATGAGCAGTTCTTC; CDR3: CASSTLTSGAYNEQFF
D: TRBD2; V: TRBV2; size: many; J: TRBJ2-4; DNA: TGTGCCAGCAGTGAAAAGGTGGCGCTAGCGGTAGCCAAAAACATTCAGTACTTC; CDR3: CASSEKVALAVAKNIQYF